This TCR beta chain was observed in a study of T cell repertoires in cytomegalovirus infection. Overall study: The public TCR beta signatures pointed to both CMV infection and matching HLA type.

Each CDR3 protein is one row after TCRdb ran MiXCR on the reads. The repertoire holds 150,000 to 200,000 distinct CDR3 sequences, with 8.5% to 10% as singletons. V shed 0 bases and J 5 bases; nucleotides not matched to a gene: 6. CDR1 SGHTA and CDR2 FQGNSA come from the germline V gene. The CDR3 loop spans 15 amino acids. Study-level points and caveats: HLA-C-restricted, CMV-specific TCR beta clonotypes were dominant ex vivo. Based on cumulative public TCR beta family frequency, carriers of CMV plus the relevant HLA were identified.

This clonotype was seen repeatedly, ten times or more. Its antigen is currently unknown. This TCR came from a human donor in good health (CMV status not recorded). Some clones in this sample may be carry-over from other donors' samples. This chain joins TRBV7-2 and TRBJ2-5; 7 bases agree with TRBD1. The sample was PBMCs. Here the CDR3 reads CASSLASTGMETQYF. CDR3 nucleotide sequence: TGTGCCAGCAGCTTAGCCTCGACAGGGATGGAGACCCAGTACTTC.